This T cell receptor (beta chain) was profiled in a study of cytomegalovirus exposure and HLA in healthy donors. Whole-study findings and limits: Most TCR sequences showed up rarely, but some public TCRs showed up in many donors. TRBV6-2, TRBV6-3 and some other V segments were excluded as indistinguishable.

Amplification used 60 Vbeta primers and 13 Jbeta primers. Sequencing used immunoSEQ multiplex PCR; TCRdb keeps in-frame clones, though not all of them. In the table there are around 170,000 clones, roughly 82% of which are singletons. As concerns this clone: The antigen remains unidentified.

Among the donors, all were healthy bone marrow donors. From germline, CDR1 is SNHLY and CDR2 FYNNEI. The CDR3 loop spans 18 amino acids. Trimming cost V 4 bases and J 0 bases; bases outside gene matches: 7. V and J are TRBV2 and TRBJ2-1, with 12 bases lining up with TRBD2. The clonotype was recovered from a man aged 35-49 years in good health and CMV-seronegative. Sequencing was carried out using PBMCs. The CDR3 DNA sequence: TGTGCCAGCAGTGTCACTAGCGGGGGGCGAGGCTCCTACAATGAGCAGTTCTTC. Protein sequence: CASSVTSGGRGSYNEQFF.